This T cell receptor beta chain appears in the sequencing data of a study of cytomegalovirus exposure and HLA in healthy donors. Points from the study as a whole: The likely origin of a cluster of highly shared sequence variants was a sequencing artifact. Being indistinguishable, some V segments were excluded, TRBV6-2 and TRBV6-3 among them. Available immune exposure information was restricted to CMV serostatus only. Across donors, most TCRs were seen rarely, yet some public ones were widespread.

Unmatched junction bases numbered 2, after V lost 5 bases and J lost 3 bases. This CDR3 is built from 13 residues. In germline, CDR1 is SGHTA, CDR2 FQGNSA. Details on this clone: As yet, its antigen is unknown.

PCR involved 60 Vbeta and 13 Jbeta primers. Only in-frame clones appear in the TCRdb table, and some are missing; sequencing was by immunoSEQ multiplex PCR. This sample has about 190,000 clones, with roughly 74% found just once. The chain combines TRBV7-2 with TRBJ2-7, with 9 positions matching TRBD2. The sample was PBMCs. The TCR sequence derives from a woman aged 25 to 45 in good health and CMV-seropositive. The CDR3 sequence: CASSPAGGYEQYF. CDR3 nucleotide sequence: TGTGCCAGCAGCCCAGCGGGGGGCTACGAGCAGTACTTC.